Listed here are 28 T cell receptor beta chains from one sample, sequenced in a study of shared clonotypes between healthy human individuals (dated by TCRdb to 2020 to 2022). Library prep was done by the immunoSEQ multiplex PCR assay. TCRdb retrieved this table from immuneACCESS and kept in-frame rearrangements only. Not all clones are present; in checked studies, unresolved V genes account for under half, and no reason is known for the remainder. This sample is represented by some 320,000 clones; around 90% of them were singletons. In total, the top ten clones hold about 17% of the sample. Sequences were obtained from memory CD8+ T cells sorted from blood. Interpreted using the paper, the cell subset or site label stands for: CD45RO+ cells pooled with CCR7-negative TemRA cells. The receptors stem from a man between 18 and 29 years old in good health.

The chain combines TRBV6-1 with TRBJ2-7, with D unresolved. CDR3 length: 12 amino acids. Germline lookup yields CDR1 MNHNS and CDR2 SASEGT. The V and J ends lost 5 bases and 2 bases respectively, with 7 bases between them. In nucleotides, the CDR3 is TGTGCCAGCAGTCCGGTCGCCTACGAGCAGTACTTC. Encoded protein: CASSPVAYEQYF.

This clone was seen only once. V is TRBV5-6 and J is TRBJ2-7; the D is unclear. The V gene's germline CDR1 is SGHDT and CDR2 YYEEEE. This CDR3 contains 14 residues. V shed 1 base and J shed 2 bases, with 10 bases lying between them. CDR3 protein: CASSLLPDTYEQYF. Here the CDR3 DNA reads TGTGCCAGCAGCTTGCTCCCCGACACCTACGAGCAGTACTTC.

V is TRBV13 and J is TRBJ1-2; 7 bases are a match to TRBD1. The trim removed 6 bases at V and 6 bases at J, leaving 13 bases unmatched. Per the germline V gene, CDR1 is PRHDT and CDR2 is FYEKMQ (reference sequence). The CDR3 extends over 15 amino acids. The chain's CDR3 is CASRPLGQEANGYTF. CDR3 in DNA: TGTGCCAGCAGGCCTCTCGGACAGGAGGCGAATGGCTACACCTTC.

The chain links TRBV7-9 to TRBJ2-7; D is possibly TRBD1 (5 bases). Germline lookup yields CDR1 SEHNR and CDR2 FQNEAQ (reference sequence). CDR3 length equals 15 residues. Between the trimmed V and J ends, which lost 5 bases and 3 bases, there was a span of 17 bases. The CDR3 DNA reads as TGTGCCAGCAGCCGGTCCCAGGGCCAGGGCTACGAGCAGTACTTC. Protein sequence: CASSRSQGQGYEQYF.

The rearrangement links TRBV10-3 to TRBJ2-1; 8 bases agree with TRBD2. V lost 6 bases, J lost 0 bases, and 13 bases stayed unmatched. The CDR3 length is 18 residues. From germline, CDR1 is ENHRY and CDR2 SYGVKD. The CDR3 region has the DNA TGTGCCATCAGGGGGGTTTCTTTGACTAGCGACTCCTACAATGAGCAGTTCTTC. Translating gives CAIRGVSLTSDSYNEQFF.

The CDR3 DNA reads as TGCGCCAGCAGCCAAGAGAGGTACCAAGAGACCCAGTACTTC. As protein: CASSQERYQETQYF. The chain carries TRBV4-3 and TRBJ2-5; D unresolved. Trimming cost V 0 bases and J 0 bases, with 5 bases left between them. Germline CDR1 reads LGHNA; CDR2 reads YSLEER. The CDR3 length is 14 residues.

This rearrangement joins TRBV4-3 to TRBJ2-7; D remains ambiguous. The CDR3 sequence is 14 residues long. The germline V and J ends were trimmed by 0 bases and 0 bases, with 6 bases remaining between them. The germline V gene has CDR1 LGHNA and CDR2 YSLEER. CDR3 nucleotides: TGCGCCAGCAGCCAAGAAGGCCCCTCCTACGAGCAGTACTTC. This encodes CASSQEGPSYEQYF.

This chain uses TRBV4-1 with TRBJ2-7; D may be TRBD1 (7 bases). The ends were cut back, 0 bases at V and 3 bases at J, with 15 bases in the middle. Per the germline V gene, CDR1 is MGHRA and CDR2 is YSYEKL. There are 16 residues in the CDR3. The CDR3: CASSQELGQGGYEQYF. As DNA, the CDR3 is TGCGCCAGCAGCCAAGAATTGGGGCAGGGGGGCTACGAGCAGTACTTC.

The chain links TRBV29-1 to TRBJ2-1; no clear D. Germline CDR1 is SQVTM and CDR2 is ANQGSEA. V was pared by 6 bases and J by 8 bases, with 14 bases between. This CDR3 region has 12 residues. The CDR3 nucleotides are TGCAGCGTAAGTCAAGGTGGGGATGAGCAGTTCTTC. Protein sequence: CSVSQGGDEQFF.

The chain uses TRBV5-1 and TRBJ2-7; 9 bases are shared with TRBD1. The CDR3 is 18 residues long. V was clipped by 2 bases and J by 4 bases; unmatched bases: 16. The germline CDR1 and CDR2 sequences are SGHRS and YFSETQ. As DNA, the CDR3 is TGCGCCAGCAGCTTCTACCCACAGGGGGCGCAGACCGTTTACGAGCAGTACTTC. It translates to CASSFYPQGAQTVYEQYF. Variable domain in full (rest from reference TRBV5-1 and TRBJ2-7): KAGVTQTPRYLIKTRGQQVTLSCSPISGHRSVSWYQQTPGQGLQFLFEYFSETQRNKGNFPGRFSGRQFSNSRSEMNVSTLELGDSALYLCASSFYPQGAQTVYEQYFGPGTRLTVT.

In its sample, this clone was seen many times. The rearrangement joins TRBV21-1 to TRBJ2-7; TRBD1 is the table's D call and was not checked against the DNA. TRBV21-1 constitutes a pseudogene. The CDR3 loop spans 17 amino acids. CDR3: CASMRGLYRAISYEQYF. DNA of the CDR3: TGTGCCAGCATGAGGGGGCTCTACAGGGCCATTTCCTACGAGCAGTACTTC.

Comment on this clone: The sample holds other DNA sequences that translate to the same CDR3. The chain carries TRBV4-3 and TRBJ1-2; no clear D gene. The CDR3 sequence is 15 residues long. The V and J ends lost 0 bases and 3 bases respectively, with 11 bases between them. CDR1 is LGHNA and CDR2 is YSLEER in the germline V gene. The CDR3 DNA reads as TGCGCCAGCAGCCAAGATCTTCTGGGCCACTATGGCTACACCTTC. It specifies CASSQDLLGHYGYTF.

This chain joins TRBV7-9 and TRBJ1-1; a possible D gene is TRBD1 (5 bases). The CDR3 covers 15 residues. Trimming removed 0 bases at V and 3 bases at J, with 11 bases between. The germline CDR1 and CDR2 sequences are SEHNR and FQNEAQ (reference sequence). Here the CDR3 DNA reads TGTGCCAGCAGCTTAGCGGGGGTTTTGGACACTGAAGCTTTCTTT. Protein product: CASSLAGVLDTEAFF. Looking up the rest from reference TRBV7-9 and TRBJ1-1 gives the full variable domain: DTGVSQNPRHKITKRGQNVTFRCDPISEHNRLYWYRQTLGQGPEFLTYFQNEAQLEKSRLLSDRFSAERPKGSFSTLEIQRTEQGDSAMYLCASSLAGVLDTEAFFGQGTRLTVV.

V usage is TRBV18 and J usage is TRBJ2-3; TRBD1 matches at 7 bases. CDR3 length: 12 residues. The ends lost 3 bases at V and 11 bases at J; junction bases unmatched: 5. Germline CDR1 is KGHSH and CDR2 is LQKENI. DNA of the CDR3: TGTGCCAGCTCACCCCGGGACAGAAAGCAGTATTTT. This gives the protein CASSPRDRKQYF. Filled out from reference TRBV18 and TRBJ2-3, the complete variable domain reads NAGVMQNPRHLVRRRGQEARLRCSPMKGHSHVYWYRQLPEEGLKFMVYLQKENIIDESGMPKERFSAEFPKEGPSILRIQQVVRGDSAAYFCASSPRDRKQYFGPGTRLTVL.

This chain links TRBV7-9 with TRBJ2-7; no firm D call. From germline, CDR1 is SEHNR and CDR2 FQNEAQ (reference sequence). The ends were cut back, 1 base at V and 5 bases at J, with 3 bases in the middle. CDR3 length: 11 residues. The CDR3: CASSLVDEQYF. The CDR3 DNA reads TGTGCCAGCAGCTTAGTTGACGAGCAGTACTTC.

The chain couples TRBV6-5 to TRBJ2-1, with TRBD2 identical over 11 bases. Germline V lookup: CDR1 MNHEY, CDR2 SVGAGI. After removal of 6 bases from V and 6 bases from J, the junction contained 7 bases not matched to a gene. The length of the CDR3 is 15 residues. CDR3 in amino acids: CASRPRTSGRNEQFF. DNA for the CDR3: TGTGCCAGCAGGCCCCGGACTAGCGGGCGCAATGAGCAGTTCTTC.

In DNA form, the CDR3 reads TGTGCCAGCAGTTTTTTAGCGGGTTTGACAGATACGCAGTATTTT. Translation: CASSFLAGLTDTQYF. V usage is TRBV27 and J usage is TRBJ2-3; 7 bases fit TRBD2. This CDR3 is built from 15 residues. Unmatched junction bases numbered 6, after V lost 3 bases and J lost 3 bases. Germline CDR1 MNHEY, CDR2 SMNVEV (reference sequence).

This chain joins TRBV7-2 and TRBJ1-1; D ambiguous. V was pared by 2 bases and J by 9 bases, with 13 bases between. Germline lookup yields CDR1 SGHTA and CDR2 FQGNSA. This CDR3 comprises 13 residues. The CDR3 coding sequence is TGTGCCAGCAGCTTATTACTTTTTTCGCAAGCTTTCTTT. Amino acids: CASSLLLFSQAFF. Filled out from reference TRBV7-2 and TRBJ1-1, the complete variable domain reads GAGVSQSPSNKVTEKGKDVELRCDPISGHTALYWYRQSLGQGLEFLIYFQGNSAPDKSGLPSDRFSAERTGGSVSTLTIQRTQQEDSAVYLCASSLLLFSQAFFGQGTRLTVV.

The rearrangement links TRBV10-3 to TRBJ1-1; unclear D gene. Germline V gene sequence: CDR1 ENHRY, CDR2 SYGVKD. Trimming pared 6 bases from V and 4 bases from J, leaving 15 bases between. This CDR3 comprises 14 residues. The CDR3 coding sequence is TGTGCCATCAGAACCCCGGGCGGAGGCACTGAAGCTTTCTTT. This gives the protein CAIRTPGGGTEAFF.

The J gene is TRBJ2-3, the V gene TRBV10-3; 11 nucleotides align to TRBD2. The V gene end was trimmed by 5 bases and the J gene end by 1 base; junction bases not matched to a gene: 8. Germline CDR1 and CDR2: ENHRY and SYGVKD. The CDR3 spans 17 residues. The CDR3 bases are TGTGCCATCAGTAAGGGACTAGCGGTGATCGGCACAGATACGCAGTATTTT. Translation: CAISKGLAVIGTDTQYF.

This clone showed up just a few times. Here the CDR3 reads CASSASGQGYEQYF. Written as DNA, the CDR3 is TGTGCCAGCAGTGCCTCGGGACAGGGCTACGAGCAGTACTTC. V is TRBV27 and J is TRBJ2-7; TRBD1 aligns across 9 bases. CDR1 is MNHEY and CDR2 is SMNVEV in the germline V gene (reference sequence). The CDR3 length is 14 residues. V shed 5 bases, J shed 3 bases, and the junction held 5 bases outside the gene matches.

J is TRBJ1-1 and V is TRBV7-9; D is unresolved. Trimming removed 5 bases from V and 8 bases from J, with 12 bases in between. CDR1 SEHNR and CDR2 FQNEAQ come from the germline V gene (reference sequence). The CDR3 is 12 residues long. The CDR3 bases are TGTGCCAGCAGCCGAAGGGTTGCCGAAGCTTTCTTT. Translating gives CASSRRVAEAFF.

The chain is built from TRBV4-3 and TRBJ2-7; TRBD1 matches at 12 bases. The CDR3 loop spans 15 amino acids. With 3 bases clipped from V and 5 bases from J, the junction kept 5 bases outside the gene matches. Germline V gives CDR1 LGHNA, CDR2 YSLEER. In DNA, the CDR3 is TGCGCCAGCAGCCACCGGGACAGGGGGCCCGACGAGCAGTACTTC. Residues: CASSHRDRGPDEQYF.

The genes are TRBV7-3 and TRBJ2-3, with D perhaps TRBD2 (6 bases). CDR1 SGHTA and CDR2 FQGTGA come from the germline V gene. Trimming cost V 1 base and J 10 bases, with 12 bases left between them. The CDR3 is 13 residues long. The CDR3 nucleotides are TGTGCCAGCAGCTTAAATCTCGGGGGACCGCAGTATTTT. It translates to CASSLNLGGPQYF.

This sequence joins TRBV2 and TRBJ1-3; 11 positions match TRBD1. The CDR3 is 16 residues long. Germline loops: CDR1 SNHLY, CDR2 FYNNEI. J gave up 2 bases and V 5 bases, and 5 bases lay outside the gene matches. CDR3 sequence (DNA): TGTGCCAGCAGTAGCCCGGGACAGGGGGCTGGAAACACCATATATTTT. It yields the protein CASSSPGQGAGNTIYF.

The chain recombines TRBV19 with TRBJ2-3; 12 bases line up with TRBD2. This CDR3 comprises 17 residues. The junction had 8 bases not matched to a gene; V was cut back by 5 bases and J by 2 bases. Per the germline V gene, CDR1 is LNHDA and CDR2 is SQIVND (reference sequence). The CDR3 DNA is TGTGCCAGTAGTTTCTCACTAGCGGGAGGCCCCACAGATACGCAGTATTTT. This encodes CASSFSLAGGPTDTQYF. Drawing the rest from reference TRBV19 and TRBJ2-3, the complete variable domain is DGGITQSPKYLFRKEGQNVTLSCEQNLNHDAMYWYRQDPGQGLRLIYYSQIVNDFQKGDIAEGYSVSREKKESFPLTVTSAQKNPTAFYLCASSFSLAGGPTDTQYFGPGTRLTVL.

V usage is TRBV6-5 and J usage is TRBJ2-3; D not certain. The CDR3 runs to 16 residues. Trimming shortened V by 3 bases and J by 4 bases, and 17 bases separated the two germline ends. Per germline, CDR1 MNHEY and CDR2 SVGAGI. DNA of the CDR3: TGTGCCAGCAGTTATTCCCCCGTGACCTCCGCAGATACGCAGTATTTT. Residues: CASSYSPVTSADTQYF.

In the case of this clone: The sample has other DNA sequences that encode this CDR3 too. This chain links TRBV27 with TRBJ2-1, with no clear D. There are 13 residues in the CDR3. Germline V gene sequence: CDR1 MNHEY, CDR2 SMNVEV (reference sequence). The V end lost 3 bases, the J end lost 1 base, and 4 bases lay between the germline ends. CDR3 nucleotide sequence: TGTGCCAGCAGTTTCGGGTCCTACAATGAGCAGTTCTTC. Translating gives CASSFGSYNEQFF.